The T cell receptor beta chain described here comes from a study of blood T cell repertoires in COVID-19. Looking at the study overall: From T cells, B-cell-depleted T cells, or PBMCs came the material, which was cDNA or gDNA.

Original processing methods: From reference gene primer amplification, estimates of nucleated cell counts were derived. Clones were read by immunoSEQ multiplex PCR, and TCRdb kept only the in-frame ones, dropping some. V and J calls and clone size are those listed in that table; D and trimming were worked out from the DNA. The data hold about 370,000 clones, with around 87% observed a single time. The CDR3 runs 16 residues. Germline CDR1 reads SGHVS; CDR2 reads FNYEAQ. Trimming pared 0 bases from V and 0 bases from J, leaving 6 bases between. The sample comprised peripheral blood. The rearrangement links TRBV7-6 to TRBJ2-6, with no clear D. The sequence derives from a woman aged 25 to 39 with COVID-19, enrolled during active disease. CDR3 DNA: TGTGCCAGCAGCTTAGCTGCGGACTCTGGGGCCAACGTCCTGACTTTC. This encodes CASSLAADSGANVLTF.